The next 10 T cell receptor beta chains were all read from a single sample in a study of patients and donors after allogeneic stem cell transplantation. TCRdb fed the RT-PCR reads into MiXCR, producing one record per CDR3 protein. Here the sample spans approximately 200,000 distinct CDR3 sequences, 38% being singletons. Sequenced input: blood, either unsorted or a sorted T cell fraction (not recorded which). The receptors were sampled from a human donor who was either an allogeneic HSCT recipient or a stem cell or donor lymphocyte infusion donor (not recorded which). It is not recorded whose cells these are; they may come from a transplant donor.

The rearrangement joins TRBV10-3 to TRBJ1-1; 7 bases match TRBD1. With V trimmed by 10 bases and J by 2 bases, 10 bases remained unmatched. Germline CDR1 reads ENHRY; CDR2 reads SYGVKD. This CDR3 region has 14 residues. In DNA, the CDR3 is TGTGCCAGCCGGGACAGTATACTTAACACTGAAGCTTTCTTT. This translates into CASRDSILNTEAFF.

V is TRBV4-2 and J is TRBJ2-1, with 7 positions matching TRBD1. V was clipped by 3 bases and J by 8 bases; unmatched bases: 7. This CDR3 comprises 14 residues. Germline CDR1 reads LGHNA; CDR2 reads YNFKEQ. As DNA, the CDR3 is TGTGCCAGCAGCCAGGAACAGGGGAGCGATGAGCAGTTCTTC. It codes for CASSQEQGSDEQFF.

This chain links TRBV7-2 with TRBJ2-4; D uncertain. The CDR3 has 13 residues. Germline CDR1 and CDR2: SGHTA and FQGNSA. V dropped 1 base and J dropped 3 bases, with 4 bases sitting between them. This CDR3 is CASSLEIKNIQYF. The DNA of the CDR3 is TGTGCCAGCAGCTTAGAAATCAAAAACATTCAGTACTTC.

The sample holds a few counts of this clonotype. The J gene is TRBJ1-6, the V gene TRBV10-3; D call uncertain. CDR3 size: 12 residues. Germline lookup yields CDR1 ENHRY and CDR2 SYGVKD. The V end was cut by 2 bases, the J end by 6 bases, with 2 bases between. The CDR3 here is CAISEGNSPLHF. CDR3 nucleotide sequence: TGTGCCATCAGTGAGGGTAATTCACCCCTCCACTTT.

The rearrangement joins TRBV5-1 to TRBJ2-3; a possible D gene is TRBD1 (5 bases). Germline CDR1 is SGHRS and CDR2 is YFSETQ. The CDR3 is 14 residues long. Trimming pared 3 bases from V and 2 bases from J, leaving 10 bases between. The CDR3 bases are TGCGCCAGCAGCTCCGACAGTTACACAGATACGCAGTATTTT. Translation: CASSSDSYTDTQYF.

The gene calls are TRBV12-3 or TRBV12-4 and TRBJ1-4; 7 nucleotides align to TRBD1. The CDR3 has 14 amino acids. The J segment lost 7 bases and the V segment lost 8 bases, leaving 10 bases of the junction unmatched. Here the CDR3 reads CASGTAGGAEKLFF. DNA for the CDR3: TGTGCCAGCGGGACAGCCGGCGGGGCTGAAAAACTGTTTTTT.

The chain couples TRBV28 to TRBJ2-5, with 8 bases matching TRBD2. Germline values: CDR1 MDHEN, CDR2 SYDVKM. V gave up 2 bases and J gave up 1 base; unmatched junction bases: 3. The CDR3 totals 15 residues. As DNA, the CDR3 is TGTGCCAGCAGTTTAGGCGGGGGGTTCCAAGAGACCCAGTACTTC. It specifies CASSLGGGFQETQYF.

A few counts support this clonotype. This rearrangement joins TRBV5-1 to TRBJ2-7, with D possibly matching TRBD2 (5 bases). The CDR3 runs to 14 residues. Trimming took off 2 bases at V and 0 bases at J, with 9 bases between the two ends. CDR1 is SGHRS, CDR2 YFSETQ, per germline. CDR3 sequence reads: CASSLVASSYEQYF. The CDR3 DNA sequence: TGCGCCAGCAGCTTAGTAGCGAGCTCCTACGAGCAGTACTTC.

This chain joins TRBV15 and TRBJ2-7, with 8 bases lining up with TRBD1. The CDR3 consists of 15 residues. The germline V gene has CDR1 LNHNV and CDR2 YYDKDF (reference sequence). Trimming removed 1 base from V and 2 bases from J; junction bases left unmatched: 4. The CDR3: CATSRGGQEAYEQYF. The DNA of the CDR3 is TGTGCCACCAGCAGAGGGGGACAGGAAGCCTACGAGCAGTACTTC.

This clonotype has at least ten counts. The rearrangement joins TRBV28 to TRBJ1-5, with TRBD1 as a possible D gene (5 bases). Germline lookup yields CDR1 MDHEN and CDR2 SYDVKM. The CDR3 spans 12 residues. V lost 3 bases and J 8 bases, leaving 8 bases between the germline ends. The CDR3 loop reads CASSFGGEPQHF. The DNA of the CDR3 is TGTGCCAGCAGTTTTGGGGGGGAGCCCCAGCATTTT.